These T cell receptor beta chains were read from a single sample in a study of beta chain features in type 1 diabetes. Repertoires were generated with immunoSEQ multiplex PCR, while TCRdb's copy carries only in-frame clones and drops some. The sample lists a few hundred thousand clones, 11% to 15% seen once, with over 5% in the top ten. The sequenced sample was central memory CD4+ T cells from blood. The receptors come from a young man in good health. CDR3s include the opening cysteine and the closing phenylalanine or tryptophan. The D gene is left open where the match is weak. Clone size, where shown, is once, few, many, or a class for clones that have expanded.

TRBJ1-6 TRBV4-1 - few TGCGCCAGCAGCCAGTCCGCAGGTCAGGGTTCCTATAATTCACCCCTCCACTTT CASSQSAGQGSYNSPLHF
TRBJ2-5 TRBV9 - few TGTGCCAGCAGCCCAGGGGTAGCGGACAGCCAAGAGACCCAGTACTTC CASSPGVADSQETQYF
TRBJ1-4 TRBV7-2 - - TGTGCCAGCAGCTTAGTAGCCAGGGAGGTTGAAAAACTGTTTTTT CASSLVAREVEKLFF
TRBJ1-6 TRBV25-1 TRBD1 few TGTGCCAGCAGTTCGCCGACAGGGGTGGGTTCACCCCTCCACTTT CASSSPTGVGSPLHF
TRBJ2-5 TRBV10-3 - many TGTGCCATCTCCGCCGATAGGGAAGAGACCCAGTACTTC CAISADREETQYF
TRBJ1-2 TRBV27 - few TGTGCCAGCAGGACTTCGGGAGTCAACTATGGCTACACCTTC CASRTSGVNYGYTF
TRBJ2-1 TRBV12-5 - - TGTGCTAGTGGCCAGGGAGGACCCCACAATGAGCAGTTCTTC CASGQGGPHNEQFF
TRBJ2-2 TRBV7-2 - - TGTGCCAGCAGCTTAGACGCGGGGGAGCTGTTTTTT CASSLDAGELFF
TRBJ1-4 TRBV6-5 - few TGTGCCAGCAGAGAGACAAGGGTAGGAGAAAAACTGTTTTTT CASRETRVGEKLFF
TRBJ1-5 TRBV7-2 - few TGTGCCAGCAGCTTATCGTTCGGAGTTTCCAATCAGCCCCAGCATTTT CASSLSFGVSNQPQHF
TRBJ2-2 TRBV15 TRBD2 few TGTGCCACCAGCCTAGGAAGCGGGGGGGCCGGGGAGCTGTTTTTT CATSLGSGGAGELFF
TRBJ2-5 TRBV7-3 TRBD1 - TGTGCCAGCAGCCTGGACAGGGACGAGACCCAGTACTTC CASSLDRDETQYF
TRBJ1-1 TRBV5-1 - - TGCGCCAGCAGCCCCTCTGGAGGGGGCACTGAAGCTTTCTTT CASSPSGGGTEAFF
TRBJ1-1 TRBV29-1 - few TGCAGCGTTGCCTGGGACCATCGGAGTGAAGCTTTCTTT CSVAWDHRSEAFF
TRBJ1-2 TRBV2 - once TGTGCCAGCAGACTCCGTCAGGGGTTCTATGGCTACACCTTC CASRLRQGFYGYTF
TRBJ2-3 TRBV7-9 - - TGTGCCAGCAACGAGGGGGGCTCGGTGTTGGATACGCAGTATTTT CASNEGGSVLDTQYF
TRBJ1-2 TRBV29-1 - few TGCAGCGTCAAACAGGGAGGATGGTATGGCTACACCTTC CSVKQGGWYGYTF
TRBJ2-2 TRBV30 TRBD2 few TGTGCCTGGAGTAAGGGACTAGCCTTGAACACCGGGGAGCTGTTTTTT CAWSKGLALNTGELFF
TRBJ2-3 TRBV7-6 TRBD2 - TGTGCCAGCAGCTACCGAACCGGGACTAGTACAGATACGCAGTATTTT CASSYRTGTSTDTQYF
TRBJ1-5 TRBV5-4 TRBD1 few TGTGCCAGCAGCTTAACCGGGACAGGGGATCAGCCCCAGCATTTT CASSLTGTGDQPQHF
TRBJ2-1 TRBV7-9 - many TGTGCCAGCAGCAAAGAGGGAGCTTGGAATGAGCAGTTCTTC CASSKEGAWNEQFF
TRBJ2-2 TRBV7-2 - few TGTGCCAGCAGCTTCGTAGCCGGGGAGCTGTTTTTT CASSFVAGELFF
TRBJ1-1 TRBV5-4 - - TGTGCCAGCAGCTTGGTGTCAGGGCTAACTAGCTCTGAAGCTTTCTTT CASSLVSGLTSSEAFF
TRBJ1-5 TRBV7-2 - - TGTGCCAGCAGCCTTACAGGGTCGGGCAATCAGCCCCAGCATTTT CASSLTGSGNQPQHF
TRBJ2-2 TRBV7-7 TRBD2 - TGTGCCAGCAGCTTGGACGCCGGGACTAGACTTACCGGGGAGCTGTTTTTT CASSLDAGTRLTGELFF
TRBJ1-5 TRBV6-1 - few TGTGCCAGCAGTGAAGACCGGACAGCATCCCAGCATTTT CASSEDRTASQHF
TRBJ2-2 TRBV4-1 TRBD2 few TGCGCCAGCAGCCAAGATAGTAAGACTAGCGGGAGGCGCACCGGGGAGCTGTTTTTT CASSQDSKTSGRRTGELFF
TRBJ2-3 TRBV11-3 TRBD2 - TGTGCCAGCAGCTTAGGGACTAGCGGGAGGACAGATACGCAGTATTTT CASSLGTSGRTDTQYF
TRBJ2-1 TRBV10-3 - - TGTGCCATCAGTTCAAGACATAACGATGAGCAGTTCTTC CAISSRHNDEQFF
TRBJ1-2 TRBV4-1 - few TGCGCCAGCAGCCAGACAGCCCGGTATGGCTACACCTTC CASSQTARYGYTF
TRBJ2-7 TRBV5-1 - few TGCGCCAGCAGCTTGGACAGGTCCTACGAGCAGTACTTC CASSLDRSYEQYF
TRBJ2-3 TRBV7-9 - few TGCGCCAGCAGCCAAGGGGTCGGTTTCTCCGACACAGATACGCAGTATTTT CASSQGVGFSDTDTQYF
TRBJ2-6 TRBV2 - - TGTGCCAGCAGGCCGACAGCTGGGGCCAACGTCCTGACTTTC CASRPTAGANVLTF
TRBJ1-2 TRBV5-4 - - TGTGCCAGCAGCTTACCGGGGGCCTATGGCTACACCTTC CASSLPGAYGYTF
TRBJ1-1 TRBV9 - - TGTGCCAGCAGCGGGACGGAGAACACTGAAGCTTTCTTT CASSGTENTEAFF
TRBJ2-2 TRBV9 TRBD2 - TGTGCCAGCAGCGTAGAGCGGGAGAACACCGGGGAGCTGTTTTTT CASSVERENTGELFF
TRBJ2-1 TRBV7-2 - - TGTGCCAGCAGCCAAGAAGGTAGGAATGAGCAGTTCTTC CASSQEGRNEQFF
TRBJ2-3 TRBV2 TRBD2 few TGTGCCAGCAGGGAGGGAGGGCCGCAAGATACGCAGTATTTT CASREGGPQDTQYF
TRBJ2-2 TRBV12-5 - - TGTGCTAGTGCCGCCGATTTGAACACCGGGGAGCTGTTTTTT CASAADLNTGELFF
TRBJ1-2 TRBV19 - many TGTGCCAGTGGGGACTATGGCTACACCTTC CASGDYGYTF
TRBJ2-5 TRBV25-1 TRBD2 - TGTGCCAGCAGTGATTCTAGCGGGGAATTAATGGAGACCCAGTACTTC CASSDSSGELMETQYF
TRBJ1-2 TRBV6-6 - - TGTGCCAGCAGCACCGACACGAACTATGGCTACACCTTC CASSTDTNYGYTF
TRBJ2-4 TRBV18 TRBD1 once TGTGCCAGCTCACCGGACACAGGGGTGGGGTCCAAAAACATTCAGTACTTC CASSPDTGVGSKNIQYF
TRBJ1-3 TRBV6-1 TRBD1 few TGTGCCAGCAGCATAACAGGGGGAGGTGGAAACACCATATATTTT CASSITGGGGNTIYF
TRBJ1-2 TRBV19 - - TGTGCCAGTAGTATAGCCCGACCGGGACAACAAAACCCCAATGGCTACACCTTC CASSIARPGQQNPNGYTF
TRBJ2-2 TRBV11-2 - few TGTGCCAGCAGCTTAGAACAGGGCGCCGGGGAGCTGTTTTTT CASSLEQGAGELFF
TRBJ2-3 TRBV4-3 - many TGCGCCAGCAGCCAAGATGGACGCGGGGATACGCAGTATTTT CASSQDGRGDTQYF
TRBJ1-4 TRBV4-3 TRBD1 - TGCGCCAGCAGCCAAGTCTTACAGGGGAGGGGTGAAAAACTGTTTTTT CASSQVLQGRGEKLFF
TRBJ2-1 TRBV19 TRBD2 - TGTGCCAGTAGGATCCGGCCCTTAGCGGGGGCCACCAATGAGCAGTTCTTC CASRIRPLAGATNEQFF
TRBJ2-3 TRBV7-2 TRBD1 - TGTGCCAGCAGCTCGACAGGGTCCACAGATACGCAGTATTTT CASSSTGSTDTQYF